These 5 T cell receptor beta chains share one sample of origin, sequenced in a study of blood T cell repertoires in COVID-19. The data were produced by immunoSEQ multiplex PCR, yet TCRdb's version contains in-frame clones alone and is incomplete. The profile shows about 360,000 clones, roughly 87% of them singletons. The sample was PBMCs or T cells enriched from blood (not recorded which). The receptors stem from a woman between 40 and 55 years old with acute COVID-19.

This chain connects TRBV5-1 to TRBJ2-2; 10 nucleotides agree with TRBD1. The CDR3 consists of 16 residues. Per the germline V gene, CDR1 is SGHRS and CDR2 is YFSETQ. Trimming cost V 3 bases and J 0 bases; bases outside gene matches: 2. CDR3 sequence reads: CASSSGQGANTGELFF. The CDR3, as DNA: TGCGCCAGCAGCTCCGGACAGGGGGCGAACACCGGGGAGCTGTTTTTT.

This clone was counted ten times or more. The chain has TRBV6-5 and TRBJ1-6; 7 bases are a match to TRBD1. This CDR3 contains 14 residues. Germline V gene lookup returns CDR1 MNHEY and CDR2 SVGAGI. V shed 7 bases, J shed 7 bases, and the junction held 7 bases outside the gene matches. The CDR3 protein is CASTLQGKNSPLHF. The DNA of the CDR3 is TGTGCCAGCACATTACAGGGGAAGAATTCACCCCTCCACTTT.

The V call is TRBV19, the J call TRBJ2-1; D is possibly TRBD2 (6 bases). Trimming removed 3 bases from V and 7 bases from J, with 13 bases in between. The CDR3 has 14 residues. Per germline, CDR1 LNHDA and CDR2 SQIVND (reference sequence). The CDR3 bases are TGTGCCAGTAGTATTAACCGGGAGCCTAATGAGCAGTTCTTC. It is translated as CASSINREPNEQFF.

The CDR3 is CASSPSPQPQHF. CDR3 DNA: TGTGCCAGCAGCCCCAGTCCTCAGCCCCAGCATTTT. This rearrangement joins TRBV12-3 or TRBV12-4 to TRBJ1-5; D gene unclear. V was trimmed by 6 bases and J by 6 bases, leaving 9 bases between them. The CDR3 extends over 12 amino acids.

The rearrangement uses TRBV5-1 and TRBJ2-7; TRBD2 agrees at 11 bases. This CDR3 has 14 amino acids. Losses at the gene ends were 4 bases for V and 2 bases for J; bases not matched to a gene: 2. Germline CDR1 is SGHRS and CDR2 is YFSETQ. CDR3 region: CASSLTSGAYEQYF. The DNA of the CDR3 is TGCGCCAGCAGCCTGACTAGCGGGGCCTACGAGCAGTACTTC.